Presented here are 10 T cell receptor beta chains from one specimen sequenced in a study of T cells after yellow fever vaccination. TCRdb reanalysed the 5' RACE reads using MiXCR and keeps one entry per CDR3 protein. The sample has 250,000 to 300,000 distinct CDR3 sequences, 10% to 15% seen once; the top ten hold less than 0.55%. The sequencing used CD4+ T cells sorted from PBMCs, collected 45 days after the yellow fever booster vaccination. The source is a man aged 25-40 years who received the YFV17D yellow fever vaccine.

The CDR3 loop reads CATSRKAGGSSYNEQFF. In DNA, the CDR3 is TGTGCCACCAGCAGAAAAGCGGGAGGGAGCTCCTACAATGAGCAGTTCTTC. The gene calls are TRBV15 and TRBJ2-1; 10 bases fit TRBD2. V gave up 2 bases and J gave up 0 bases; unmatched junction bases: 4. Germline V CDR1 and CDR2: LNHNV, YYDKDF (reference sequence). The CDR3 consists of 17 residues.

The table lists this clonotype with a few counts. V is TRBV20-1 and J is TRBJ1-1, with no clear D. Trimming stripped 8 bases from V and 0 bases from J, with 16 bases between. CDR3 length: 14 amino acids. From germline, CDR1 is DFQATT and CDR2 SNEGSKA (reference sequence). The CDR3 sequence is CSTKRGGMNTEAFF. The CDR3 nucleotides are TGCAGTACGAAAAGAGGAGGAATGAACACTGAAGCTTTCTTT.

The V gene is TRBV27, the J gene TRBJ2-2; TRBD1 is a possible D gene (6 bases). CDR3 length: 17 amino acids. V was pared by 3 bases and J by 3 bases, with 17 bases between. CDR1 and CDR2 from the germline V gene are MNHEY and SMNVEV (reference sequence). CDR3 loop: CASSLYVRGWDTGELFF. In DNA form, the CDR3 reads TGTGCCAGCAGTTTGTACGTGAGGGGGTGGGACACCGGGGAGCTGTTTTTT.

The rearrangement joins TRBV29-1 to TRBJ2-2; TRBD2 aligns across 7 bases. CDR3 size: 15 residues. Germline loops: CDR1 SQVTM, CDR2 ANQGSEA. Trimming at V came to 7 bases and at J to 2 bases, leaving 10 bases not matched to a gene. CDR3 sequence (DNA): TGCAGCGGACGTAGCGGGCTACTCAACACCGGGGAGCTGTTTTTT. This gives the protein CSGRSGLLNTGELFF.

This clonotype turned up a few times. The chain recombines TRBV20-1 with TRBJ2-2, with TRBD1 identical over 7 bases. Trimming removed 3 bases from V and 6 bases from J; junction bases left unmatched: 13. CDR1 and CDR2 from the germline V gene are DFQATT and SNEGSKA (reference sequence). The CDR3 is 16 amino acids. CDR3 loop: CSARASEQGNSGELFF. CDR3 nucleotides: TGCAGTGCTAGGGCCTCGGAACAGGGGAATTCCGGGGAGCTGTTTTTT.

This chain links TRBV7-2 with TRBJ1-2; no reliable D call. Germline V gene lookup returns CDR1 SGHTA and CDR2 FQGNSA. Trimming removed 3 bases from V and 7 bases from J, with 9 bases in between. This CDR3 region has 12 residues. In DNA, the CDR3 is TGTGCCAGCAGCTTTCCCGGAGCTGGCTACACCTTC. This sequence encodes CASSFPGAGYTF.

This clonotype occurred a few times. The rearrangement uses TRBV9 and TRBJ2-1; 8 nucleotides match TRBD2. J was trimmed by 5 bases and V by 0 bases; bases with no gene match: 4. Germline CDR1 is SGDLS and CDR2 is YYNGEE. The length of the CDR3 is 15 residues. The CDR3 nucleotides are TGTGCCAGCAGCGTAGCGGGAGGGAGGAACAATGAGCAGTTCTTC. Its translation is CASSVAGGRNNEQFF.

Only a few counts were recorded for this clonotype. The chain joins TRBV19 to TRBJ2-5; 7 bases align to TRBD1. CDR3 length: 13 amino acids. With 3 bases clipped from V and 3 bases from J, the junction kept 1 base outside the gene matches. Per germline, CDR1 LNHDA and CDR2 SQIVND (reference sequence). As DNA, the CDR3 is TGTGCCAGTAGTATGGGGACAGAAGAGACCCAGTACTTC. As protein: CASSMGTEETQYF.

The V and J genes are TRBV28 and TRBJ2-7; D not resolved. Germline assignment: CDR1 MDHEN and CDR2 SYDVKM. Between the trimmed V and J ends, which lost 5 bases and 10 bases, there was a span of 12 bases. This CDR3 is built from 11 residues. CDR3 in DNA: TGTGCCAGCAGTCGGTTGGCTCCCCAGTACTTC. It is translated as CASSRLAPQYF.

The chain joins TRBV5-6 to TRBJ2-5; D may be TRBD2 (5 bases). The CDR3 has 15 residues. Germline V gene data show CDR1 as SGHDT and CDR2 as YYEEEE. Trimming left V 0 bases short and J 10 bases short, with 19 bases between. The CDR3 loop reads CASSLAAPFKEGQYF. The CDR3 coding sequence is TGTGCCAGCAGCTTGGCCGCGCCATTCAAAGAGGGCCAGTACTTC.